This T cell receptor (beta chain) was recovered during a study of T-cell reconstitution after alpha-beta-depleted transplantation in children (dated by TCRdb to 2016 to 2017). Regarding the study in general: Using TCR repertoire profiling, the study followed T-cell immune reconstitution in a quantitative way in children after TCRalphabeta/CD19-depleted allogeneic hematopoietic cell transplantation.

CDR1 and CDR2, looked up from the germline V gene, are SGHDT and YYEEEE. The CDR3 runs 15 amino acids, cysteine and phenylalanine included. Only CDR3 DNA remains: 45 bases, in frame from the first base. The germline V end is reduced by 1 base and the J end by 3 bases; junction bases left unmatched: 3. Libraries came from PCR. The sequencer was an Illumina HiSeq 2500. TCR library preparation used molecular barcoding, with unique molecular identifiers applied to normalize quantification of the TCRbeta repertoire. TCRdb cleaned the public reads at Q25 with fastp, built clones with MiXCR and kept in-frame beta chains. Each entry is one CDR3 protein sequence, shown with its most common DNA and genes. The sample includes approximately 270,000 distinct CDR3 sequences, with approximately 9.6% observed a single time. The top ten constitute around 9.1% of the sample. Note on this clonotype: Its antigen target is currently unknown. Base qualities are not provided; no much larger clone lies one nucleotide away.

This receptor was taken from a human donor who donated a stem cell graft to a child with SCID. This specimen was PBMCs from the stem cell graft donor, taken from the stem cell graft. The receptor chain draws on TRBV5-6 and TRBJ2-3; the central 9 bases match TRBD1. In nucleotide form, the sequence is TGTGCCAGCAGCTTGCGACAGGGGGAGACAGATACGCAGTATTTT. Its protein reads: CASSLRQGETDTQYF.